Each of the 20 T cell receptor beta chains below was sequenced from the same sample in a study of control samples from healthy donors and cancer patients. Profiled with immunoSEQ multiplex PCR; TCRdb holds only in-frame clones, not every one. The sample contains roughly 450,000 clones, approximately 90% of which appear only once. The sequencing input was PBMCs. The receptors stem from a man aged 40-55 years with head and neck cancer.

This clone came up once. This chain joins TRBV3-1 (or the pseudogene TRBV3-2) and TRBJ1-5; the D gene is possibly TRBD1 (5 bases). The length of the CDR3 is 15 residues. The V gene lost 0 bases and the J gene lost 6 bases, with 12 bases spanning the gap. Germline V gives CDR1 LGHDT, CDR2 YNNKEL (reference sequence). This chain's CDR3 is CASSQDGGVGQPQHF. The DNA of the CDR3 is TGTGCCAGCAGCCAAGACGGAGGGGTTGGTCAGCCCCAGCATTTT.

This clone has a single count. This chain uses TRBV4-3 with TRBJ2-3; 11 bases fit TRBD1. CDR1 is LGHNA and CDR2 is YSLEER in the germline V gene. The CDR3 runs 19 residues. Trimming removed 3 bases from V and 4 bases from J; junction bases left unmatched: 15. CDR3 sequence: CASSHPTGSDRGRPDTQYF. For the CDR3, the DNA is TGCGCCAGCAGCCATCCCACGGGTTCGGACAGGGGGCGTCCAGATACGCAGTATTTT.

The CDR3, as DNA: TGTGCCAGCAGCTTGGCTGCGGGCGAGCAGTACTTC. Its protein product is CASSLAAGEQYF. The chain combines TRBV5-6 with TRBJ2-7; TRBD2 might be the D (5 bases). Germline V gives CDR1 SGHDT, CDR2 YYEEEE. Trimming shortened V by 0 bases and J by 6 bases, and 7 bases separated the two germline ends. The CDR3 runs to 12 residues.

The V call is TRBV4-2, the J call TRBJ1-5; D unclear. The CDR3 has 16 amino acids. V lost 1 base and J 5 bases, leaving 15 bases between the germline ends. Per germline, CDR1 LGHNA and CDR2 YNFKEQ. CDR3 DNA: TGTGCCAGCAGCCAAGTTAGCGGCAGCAGATATCAGCCCCAGCATTTT. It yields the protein CASSQVSGSRYQPQHF.

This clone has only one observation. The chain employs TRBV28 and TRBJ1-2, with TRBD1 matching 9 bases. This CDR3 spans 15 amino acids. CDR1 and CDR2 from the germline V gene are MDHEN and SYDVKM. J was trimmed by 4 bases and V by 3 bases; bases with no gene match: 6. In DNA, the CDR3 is TGTGCCAGCAGTTTGGGGACAGGGCTTGGCTATGGCTACACCTTC. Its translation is CASSLGTGLGYGYTF.

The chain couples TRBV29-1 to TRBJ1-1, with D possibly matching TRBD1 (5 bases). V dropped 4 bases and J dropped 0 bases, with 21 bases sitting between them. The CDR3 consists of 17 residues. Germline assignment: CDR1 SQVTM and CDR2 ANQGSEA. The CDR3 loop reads CSVVNRRGADLNTEAFF. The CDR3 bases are TGCAGCGTTGTAAACCGCCGTGGGGCGGATTTGAACACTGAAGCTTTCTTT.

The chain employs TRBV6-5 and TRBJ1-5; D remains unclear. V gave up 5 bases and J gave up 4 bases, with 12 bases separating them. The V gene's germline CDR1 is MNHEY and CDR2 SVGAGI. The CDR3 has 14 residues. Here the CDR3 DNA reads TGTGCCAGCAGTATCTCGCCAGTTAATCAGCCCCAGCATTTT. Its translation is CASSISPVNQPQHF.

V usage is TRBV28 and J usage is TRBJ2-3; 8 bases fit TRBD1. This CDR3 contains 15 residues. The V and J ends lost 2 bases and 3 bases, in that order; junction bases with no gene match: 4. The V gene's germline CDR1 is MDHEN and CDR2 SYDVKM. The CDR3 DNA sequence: TGTGCCAGCAGTTTACGGACAGGGCGGACAGATACGCAGTATTTT. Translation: CASSLRTGRTDTQYF.

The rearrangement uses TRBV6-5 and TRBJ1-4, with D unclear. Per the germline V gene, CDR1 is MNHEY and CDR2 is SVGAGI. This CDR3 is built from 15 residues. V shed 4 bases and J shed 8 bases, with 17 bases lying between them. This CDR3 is CASSLVEGRGEKLFF. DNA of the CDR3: TGTGCCAGCAGTTTGGTGGAAGGGAGAGGAGAAAAACTGTTTTTT.

In nucleotides, the CDR3 is TGTGCCAGCAGCTTGGGGGACTTACGAAGCAGCGGCTACACCTTC. This gives the protein CASSLGDLRSSGYTF. The V gene is TRBV5-6, the J gene TRBJ1-2; perhaps TRBD1 as D (5 bases). Deletions cut 0 bases from V and 8 bases from J, with 17 bases between. This CDR3 contains 15 residues. Germline assignment: CDR1 SGHDT and CDR2 YYEEEE.

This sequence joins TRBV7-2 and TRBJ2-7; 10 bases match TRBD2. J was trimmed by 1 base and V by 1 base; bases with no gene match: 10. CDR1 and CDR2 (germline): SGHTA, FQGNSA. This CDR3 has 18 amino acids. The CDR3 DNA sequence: TGTGCCAGCAGCTTAGGGCCTAGCGGGAGAACTACTTCCTACGAGCAGTACTTC. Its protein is CASSLGPSGRTTSYEQYF.

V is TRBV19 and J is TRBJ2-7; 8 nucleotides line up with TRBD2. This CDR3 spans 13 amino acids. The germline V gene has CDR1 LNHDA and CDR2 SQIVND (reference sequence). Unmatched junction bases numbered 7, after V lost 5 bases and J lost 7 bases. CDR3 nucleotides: TGTGCCAGTAGTTTCGGGGGGGCGCTTGAGCAGTACTTC. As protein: CASSFGGALEQYF.

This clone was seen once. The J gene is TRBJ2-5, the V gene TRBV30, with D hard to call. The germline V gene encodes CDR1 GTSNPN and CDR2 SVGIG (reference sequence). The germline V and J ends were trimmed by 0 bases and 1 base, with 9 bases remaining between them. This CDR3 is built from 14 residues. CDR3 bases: TGTGCCTGGAGTGTCGGACCCGTCCAAGAGACCCAGTACTTC. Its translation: CAWSVGPVQETQYF.

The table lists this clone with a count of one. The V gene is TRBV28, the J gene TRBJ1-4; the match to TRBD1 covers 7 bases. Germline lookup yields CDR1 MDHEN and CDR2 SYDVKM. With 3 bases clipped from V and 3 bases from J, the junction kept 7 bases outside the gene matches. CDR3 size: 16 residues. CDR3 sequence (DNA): TGTGCCAGCAGTTTCCCACAGGGGATAGCTAATGAAAAACTGTTTTTT. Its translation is CASSFPQGIANEKLFF.

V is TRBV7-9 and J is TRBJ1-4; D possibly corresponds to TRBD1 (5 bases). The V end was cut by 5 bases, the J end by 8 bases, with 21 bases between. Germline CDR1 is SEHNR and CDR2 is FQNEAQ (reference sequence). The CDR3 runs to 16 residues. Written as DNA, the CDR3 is TGTGCCAGCAGCGCCATAGAGGGCAGGGCGAGGGAAAAACTGTTTTTT. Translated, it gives CASSAIEGRAREKLFF.

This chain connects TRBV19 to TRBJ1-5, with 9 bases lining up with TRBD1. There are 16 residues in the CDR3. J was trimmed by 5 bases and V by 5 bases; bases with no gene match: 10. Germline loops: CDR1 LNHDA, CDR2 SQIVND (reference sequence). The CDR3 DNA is TGTGCCAGTAGTCTATTCTCCGGGACAGGGTATCAGCCCCAGCATTTT. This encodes CASSLFSGTGYQPQHF.

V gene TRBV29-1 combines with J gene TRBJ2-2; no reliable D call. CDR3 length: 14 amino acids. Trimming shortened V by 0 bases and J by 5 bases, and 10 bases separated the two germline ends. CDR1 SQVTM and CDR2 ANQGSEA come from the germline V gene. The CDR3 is CSVEDLGKTGELFF. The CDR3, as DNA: TGCAGCGTTGAAGATCTGGGGAAGACCGGGGAGCTGTTTTTT.

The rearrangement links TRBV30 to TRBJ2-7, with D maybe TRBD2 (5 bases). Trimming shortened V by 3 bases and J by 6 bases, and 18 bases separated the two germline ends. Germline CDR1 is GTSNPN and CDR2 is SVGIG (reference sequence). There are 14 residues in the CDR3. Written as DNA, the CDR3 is TGTGCCTGGAGGCGGGCTCCTGGGCCCCTCGAGCAGTACTTC. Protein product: CAWRRAPGPLEQYF.

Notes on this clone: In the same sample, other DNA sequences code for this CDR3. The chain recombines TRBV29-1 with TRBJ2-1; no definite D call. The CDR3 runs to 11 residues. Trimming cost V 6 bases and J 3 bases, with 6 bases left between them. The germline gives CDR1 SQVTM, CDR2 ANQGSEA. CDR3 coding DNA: TGCAGCGTCGGAGACTACAATGAGCAGTTCTTC. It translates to CSVGDYNEQFF.

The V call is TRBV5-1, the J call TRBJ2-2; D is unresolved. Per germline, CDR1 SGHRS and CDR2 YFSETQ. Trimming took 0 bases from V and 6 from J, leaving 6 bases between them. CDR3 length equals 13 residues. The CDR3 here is CASSLGGAGELFF. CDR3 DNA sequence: TGCGCCAGCAGCTTGGGCGGTGCCGGGGAGCTGTTTTTT.